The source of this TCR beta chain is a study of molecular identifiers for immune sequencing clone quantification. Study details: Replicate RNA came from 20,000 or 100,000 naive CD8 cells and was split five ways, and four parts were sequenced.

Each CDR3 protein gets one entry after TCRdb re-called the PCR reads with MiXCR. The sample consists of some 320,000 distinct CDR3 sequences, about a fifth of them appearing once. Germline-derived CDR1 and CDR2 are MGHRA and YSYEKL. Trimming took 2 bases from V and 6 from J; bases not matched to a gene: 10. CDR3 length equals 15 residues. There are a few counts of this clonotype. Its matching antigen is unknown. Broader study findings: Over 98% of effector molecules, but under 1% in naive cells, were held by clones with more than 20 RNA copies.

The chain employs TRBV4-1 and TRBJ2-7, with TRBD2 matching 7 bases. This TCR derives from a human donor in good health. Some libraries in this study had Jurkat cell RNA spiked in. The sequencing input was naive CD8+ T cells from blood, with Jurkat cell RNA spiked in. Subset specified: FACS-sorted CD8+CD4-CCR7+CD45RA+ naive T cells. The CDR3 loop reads CASSQTGGSGAEQYF. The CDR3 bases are TGCGCCAGCAGCCAAACTGGCGGGAGTGGAGCCGAGCAGTACTTC.